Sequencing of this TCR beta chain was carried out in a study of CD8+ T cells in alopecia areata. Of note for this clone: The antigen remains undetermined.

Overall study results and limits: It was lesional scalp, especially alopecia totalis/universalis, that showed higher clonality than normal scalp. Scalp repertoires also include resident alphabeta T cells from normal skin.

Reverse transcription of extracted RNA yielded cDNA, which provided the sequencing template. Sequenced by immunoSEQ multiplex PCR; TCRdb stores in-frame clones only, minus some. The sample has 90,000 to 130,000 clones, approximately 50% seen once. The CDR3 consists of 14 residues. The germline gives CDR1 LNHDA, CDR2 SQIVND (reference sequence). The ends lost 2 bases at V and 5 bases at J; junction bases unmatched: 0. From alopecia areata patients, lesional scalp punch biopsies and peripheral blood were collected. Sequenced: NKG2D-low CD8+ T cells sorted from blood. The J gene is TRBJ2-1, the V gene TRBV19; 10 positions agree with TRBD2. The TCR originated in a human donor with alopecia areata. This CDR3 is CASSILAGDNEQFF. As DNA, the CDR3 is TGTGCCAGTAGTATACTAGCGGGGGACAATGAGCAGTTCTTC.